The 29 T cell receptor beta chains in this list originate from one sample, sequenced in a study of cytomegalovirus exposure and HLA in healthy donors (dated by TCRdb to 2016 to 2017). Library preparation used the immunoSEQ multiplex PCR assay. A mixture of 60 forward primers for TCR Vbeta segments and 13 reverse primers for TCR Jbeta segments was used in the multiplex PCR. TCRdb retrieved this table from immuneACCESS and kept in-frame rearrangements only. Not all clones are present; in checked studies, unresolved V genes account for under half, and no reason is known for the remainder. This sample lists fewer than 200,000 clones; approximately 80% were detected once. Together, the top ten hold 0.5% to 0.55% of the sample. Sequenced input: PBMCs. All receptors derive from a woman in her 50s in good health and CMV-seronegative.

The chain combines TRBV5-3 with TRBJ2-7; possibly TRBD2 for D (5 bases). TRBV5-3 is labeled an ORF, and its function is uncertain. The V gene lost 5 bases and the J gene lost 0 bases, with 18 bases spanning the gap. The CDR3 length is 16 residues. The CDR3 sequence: CARRRRLRASSYEQYF. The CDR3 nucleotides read TGTGCCAGAAGAAGAAGGTTGAGGGCGAGCTCCTACGAGCAGTACTTC.

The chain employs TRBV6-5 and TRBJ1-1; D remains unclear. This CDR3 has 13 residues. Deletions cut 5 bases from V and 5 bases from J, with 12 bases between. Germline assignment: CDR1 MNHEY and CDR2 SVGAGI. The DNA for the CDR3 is TGTGCCAGCAGTCGGAAATCGGGAACTGAAGCTTTCTTT. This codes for CASSRKSGTEAFF.

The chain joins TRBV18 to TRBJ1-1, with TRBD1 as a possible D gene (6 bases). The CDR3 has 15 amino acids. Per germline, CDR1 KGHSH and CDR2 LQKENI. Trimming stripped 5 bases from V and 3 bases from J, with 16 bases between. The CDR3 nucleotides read TGTGCCAGCTCAGCAACAGGGCGGGGGGACACTGAAGCTTTCTTT. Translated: CASSATGRGDTEAFF.

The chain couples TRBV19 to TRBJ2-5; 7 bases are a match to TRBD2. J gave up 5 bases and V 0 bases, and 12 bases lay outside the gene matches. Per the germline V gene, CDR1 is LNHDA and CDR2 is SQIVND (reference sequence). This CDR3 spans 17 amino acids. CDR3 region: CASSIDRWGLREETQYF. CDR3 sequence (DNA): TGTGCCAGTAGTATAGATAGGTGGGGACTGCGGGAGGAGACCCAGTACTTC.

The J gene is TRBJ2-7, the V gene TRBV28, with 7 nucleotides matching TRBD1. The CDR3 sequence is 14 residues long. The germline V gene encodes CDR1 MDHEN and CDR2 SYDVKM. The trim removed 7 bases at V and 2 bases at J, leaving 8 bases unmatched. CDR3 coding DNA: TGTGCCAGCAATATCAGGGGGTTACCCTACGAGCAGTACTTC. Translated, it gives CASNIRGLPYEQYF.

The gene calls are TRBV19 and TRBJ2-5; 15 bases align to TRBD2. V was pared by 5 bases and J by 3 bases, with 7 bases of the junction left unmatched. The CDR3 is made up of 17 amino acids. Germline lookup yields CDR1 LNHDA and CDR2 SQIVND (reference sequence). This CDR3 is CASSGTSGGYSKETQYF. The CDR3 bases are TGTGCCAGTAGTGGGACTAGCGGGGGGTACTCGAAAGAGACCCAGTACTTC. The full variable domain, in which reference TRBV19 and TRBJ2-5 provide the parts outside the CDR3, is DGGITQSPKYLFRKEGQNVTLSCEQNLNHDAMYWYRQDPGQGLRLIYYSQIVNDFQKGDIAEGYSVSREKKESFPLTVTSAQKNPTAFYLCASSGTSGGYSKETQYFGPGTRLLVL.

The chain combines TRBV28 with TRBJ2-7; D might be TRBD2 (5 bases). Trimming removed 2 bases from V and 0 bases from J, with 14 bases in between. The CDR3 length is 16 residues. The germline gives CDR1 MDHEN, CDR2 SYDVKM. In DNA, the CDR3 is TGTGCCAGCAGTTTAGCGGCGGCGGGCACCTCCTACGAGCAGTACTTC. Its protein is CASSLAAAGTSYEQYF.

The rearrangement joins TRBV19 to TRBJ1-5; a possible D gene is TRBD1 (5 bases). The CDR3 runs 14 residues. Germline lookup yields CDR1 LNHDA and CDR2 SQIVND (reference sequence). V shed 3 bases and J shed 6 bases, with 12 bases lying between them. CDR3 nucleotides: TGTGCCAGTAGTATTGGCCTAGGGGCTCAGCCCCAGCATTTT. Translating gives CASSIGLGAQPQHF.

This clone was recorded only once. The CDR3 spells CASSETLGGQGAYEQYF. As DNA, the CDR3 is TGTGCCAGCAGTGAAACGTTGGGGGGACAGGGGGCCTACGAGCAGTACTTC. The chain combines TRBV6-1 with TRBJ2-7, with TRBD1 matching over 11 bases. The CDR3 totals 17 residues. Trimming cost V 2 bases and J 2 bases; bases outside gene matches: 8. Germline assignment: CDR1 MNHNS and CDR2 SASEGT.

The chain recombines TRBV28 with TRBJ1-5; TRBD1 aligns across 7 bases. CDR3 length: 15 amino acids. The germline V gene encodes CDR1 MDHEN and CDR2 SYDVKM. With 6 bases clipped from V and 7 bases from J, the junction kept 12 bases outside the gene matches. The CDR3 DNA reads TGTGCCAGCAGCCTACAGACAGGGCTAGCACAGCCCCAGCATTTT. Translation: CASSLQTGLAQPQHF.

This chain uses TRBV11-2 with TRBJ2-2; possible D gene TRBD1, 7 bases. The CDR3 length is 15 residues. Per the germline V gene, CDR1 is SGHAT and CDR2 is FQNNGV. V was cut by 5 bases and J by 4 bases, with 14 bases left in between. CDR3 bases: TGTGCCAGCAGCCCCCGACAGGGAGGCACCGGGGAGCTGTTTTTT. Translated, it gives CASSPRQGGTGELFF.

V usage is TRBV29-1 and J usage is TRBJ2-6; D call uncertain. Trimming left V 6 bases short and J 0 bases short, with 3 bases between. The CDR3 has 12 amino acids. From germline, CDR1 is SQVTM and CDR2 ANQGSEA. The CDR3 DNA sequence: TGCAGCGTCAACTCTGGGGCCAACGTCCTGACTTTC. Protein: CSVNSGANVLTF. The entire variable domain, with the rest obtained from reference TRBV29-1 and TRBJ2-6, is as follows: SAVISQKPSRDICQRGTSLTIQCQVDSQVTMMFWYRQQPGQSLTLIATANQGSEATYESGFVIDKFPISRPNLTFSTLTVSNMSPEDSSIYLCSVNSGANVLTFGAGSRLTVL.

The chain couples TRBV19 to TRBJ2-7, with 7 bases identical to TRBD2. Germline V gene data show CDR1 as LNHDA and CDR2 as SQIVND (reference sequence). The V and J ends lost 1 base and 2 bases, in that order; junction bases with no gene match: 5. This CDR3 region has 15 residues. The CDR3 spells CASSIGRGFAYEQYF. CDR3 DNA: TGTGCCAGTAGTATAGGGCGGGGGTTTGCCTACGAGCAGTACTTC.

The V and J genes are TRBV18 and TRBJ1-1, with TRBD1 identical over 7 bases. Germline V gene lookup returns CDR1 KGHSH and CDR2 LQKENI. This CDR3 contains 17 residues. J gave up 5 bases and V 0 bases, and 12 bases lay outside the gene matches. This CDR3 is CASSPPGAKIRGTEAFF. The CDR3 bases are TGTGCCAGCTCACCACCGGGGGCGAAGATCAGGGGGACTGAAGCTTTCTTT.

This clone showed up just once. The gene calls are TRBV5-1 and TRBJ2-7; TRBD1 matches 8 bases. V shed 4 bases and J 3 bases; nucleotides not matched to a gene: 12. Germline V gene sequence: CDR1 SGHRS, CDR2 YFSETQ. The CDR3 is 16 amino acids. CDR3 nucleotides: TGCGCCAGCAGCCCCTTAACCGGGACAGGCCTCTACGAGCAGTACTTC. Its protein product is CASSPLTGTGLYEQYF.

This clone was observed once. The CDR3 region is CASSAPRVVTDTQYF. The CDR3, as DNA: TGTGCCAGCAGCGCCCCTAGAGTTGTCACAGATACGCAGTATTTT. This sequence joins TRBV7-8 and TRBJ2-3; no firm D call. The CDR3 extends over 15 amino acids. V lost 5 bases and J 2 bases, leaving 14 bases between the germline ends. Germline assignment: CDR1 SGHVS and CDR2 FQNEAQ.

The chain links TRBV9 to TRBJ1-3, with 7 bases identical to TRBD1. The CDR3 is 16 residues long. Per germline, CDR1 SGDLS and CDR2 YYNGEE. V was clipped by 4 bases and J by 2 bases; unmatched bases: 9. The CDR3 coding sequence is TGTGCCAGCAGCTCAACAGGGGTAGAGGCTGGAAACACCATATATTTT. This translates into CASSSTGVEAGNTIYF.

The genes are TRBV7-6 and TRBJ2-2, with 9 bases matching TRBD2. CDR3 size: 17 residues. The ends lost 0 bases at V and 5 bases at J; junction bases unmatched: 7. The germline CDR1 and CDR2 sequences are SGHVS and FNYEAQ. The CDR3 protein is CASSLAMGTSSTGELFF. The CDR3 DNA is TGTGCCAGCAGCTTAGCGATGGGGACTAGCAGTACCGGGGAGCTGTTTTTT. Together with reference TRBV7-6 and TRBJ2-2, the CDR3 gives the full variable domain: GAGVSQSPRYKVTKRGQDVALRCDPISGHVSLYWYRQALGQGPEFLTYFNYEAQQDKSGLPNDRFSAERPEGSISTLTIQRTEQRDSAMYRCASSLAMGTSSTGELFFGEGSRLTVL.

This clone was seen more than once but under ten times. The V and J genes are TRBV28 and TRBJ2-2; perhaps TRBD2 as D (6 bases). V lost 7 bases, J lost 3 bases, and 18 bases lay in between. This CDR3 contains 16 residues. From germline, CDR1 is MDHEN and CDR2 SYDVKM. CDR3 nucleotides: TGTGCCAGCATTGCGATTCCGGGACTCTACACCGGGGAGCTGTTTTTT. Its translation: CASIAIPGLYTGELFF.

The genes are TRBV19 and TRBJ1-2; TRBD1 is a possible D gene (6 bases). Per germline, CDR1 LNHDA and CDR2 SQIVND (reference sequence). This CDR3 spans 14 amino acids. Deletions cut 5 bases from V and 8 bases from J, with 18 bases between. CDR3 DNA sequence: TGTGCCAGTAGTCTCAGGGGCTACAGGGACGGCTACACCTTC. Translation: CASSLRGYRDGYTF.

The CDR3 reads CASSLGSGGEQYF. The CDR3, as DNA: TGTGCCAGCAGCTTAGGGAGTGGAGGCGAGCAGTACTTC. The J gene is TRBJ2-7, the V gene TRBV7-6; TRBD2 might be the D (5 bases). Germline CDR1 is SGHVS and CDR2 is FNYEAQ. The CDR3 length is 13 residues. V was pared by 1 base and J by 6 bases, with 10 bases between.

CDR3 sequence reads: CASSLARTTLNYGYTF. The CDR3 nucleotides are TGTGCCAGCAGCCTGGCGCGTACTACCTTAAACTATGGCTACACCTTC. The chain uses TRBV5-4 and TRBJ1-2; D ambiguous. The CDR3 contains 16 residues. V shed 4 bases and J shed 2 bases, with 18 bases lying between them. CDR1 is SGHNT and CDR2 is YYREEE in the germline V gene (reference sequence).

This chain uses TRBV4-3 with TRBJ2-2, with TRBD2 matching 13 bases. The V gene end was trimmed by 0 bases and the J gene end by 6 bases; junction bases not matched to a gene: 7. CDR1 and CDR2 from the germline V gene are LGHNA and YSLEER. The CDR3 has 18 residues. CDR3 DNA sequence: TGCGCCAGCAGCCAAGATCGTCTAACTAGCGGGGGGGCCGGGGAGCTGTTTTTT. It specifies CASSQDRLTSGGAGELFF.

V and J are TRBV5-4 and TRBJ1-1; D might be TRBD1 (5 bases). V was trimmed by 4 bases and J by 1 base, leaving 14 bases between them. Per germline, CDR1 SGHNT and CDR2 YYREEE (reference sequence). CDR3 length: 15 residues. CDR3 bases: TGTGCCAGCAGCCCAAATCAGGGCCAGAACACTGAAGCTTTCTTT. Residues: CASSPNQGQNTEAFF. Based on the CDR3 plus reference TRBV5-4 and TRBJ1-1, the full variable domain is ETGVTQSPTHLIKTRGQQVTLRCSSQSGHNTVSWYQQALGQGPQFIFQYYREEENGRGNFPPRFSGLQFPNYSSELNVNALELDDSALYLCASSPNQGQNTEAFFGQGTRLTVV.

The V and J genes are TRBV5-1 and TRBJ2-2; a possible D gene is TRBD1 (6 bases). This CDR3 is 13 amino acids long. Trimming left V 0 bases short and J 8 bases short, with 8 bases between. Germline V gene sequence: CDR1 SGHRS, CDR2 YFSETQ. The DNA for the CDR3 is TGCGCCAGCAGCTTGGAGGGACAAGGGGAGCTGTTTTTT. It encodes CASSLEGQGELFF.

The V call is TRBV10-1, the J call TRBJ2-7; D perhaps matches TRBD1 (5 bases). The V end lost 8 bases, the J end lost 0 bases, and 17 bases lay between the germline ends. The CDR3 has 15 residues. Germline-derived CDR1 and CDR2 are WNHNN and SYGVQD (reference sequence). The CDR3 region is CASPEKGASSYEQYF. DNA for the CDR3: TGCGCCAGCCCCGAGAAAGGGGCGAGCTCCTACGAGCAGTACTTC.

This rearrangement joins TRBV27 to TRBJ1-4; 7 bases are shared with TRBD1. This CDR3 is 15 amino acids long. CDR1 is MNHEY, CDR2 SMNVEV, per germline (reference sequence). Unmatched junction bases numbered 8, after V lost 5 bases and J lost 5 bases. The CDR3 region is CASSTNRGRNEKLFF. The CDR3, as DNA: TGTGCCAGCAGTACTAACAGGGGAAGGAATGAAAAACTGTTTTTT.

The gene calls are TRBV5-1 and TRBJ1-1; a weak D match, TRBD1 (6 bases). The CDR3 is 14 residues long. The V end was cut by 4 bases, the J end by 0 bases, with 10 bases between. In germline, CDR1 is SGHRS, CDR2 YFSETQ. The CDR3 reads CASSPGAVNTEAFF. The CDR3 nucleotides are TGCGCCAGCAGCCCAGGGGCGGTGAACACTGAAGCTTTCTTT. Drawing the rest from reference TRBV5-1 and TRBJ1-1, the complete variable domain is KAGVTQTPRYLIKTRGQQVTLSCSPISGHRSVSWYQQTPGQGLQFLFEYFSETQRNKGNFPGRFSGRQFSNSRSEMNVSTLELGDSALYLCASSPGAVNTEAFFGQGTRLTVV.

As DNA, the CDR3 is TGCGCCAGCAGACCCGGGACAGGGTGGGAAGATACGCAGTATTTT. Residues: CASRPGTGWEDTQYF. This chain joins TRBV5-1 and TRBJ2-3; 9 nucleotides line up with TRBD1. CDR1 is SGHRS and CDR2 is YFSETQ in the germline V gene. The CDR3 is made up of 15 amino acids. V was clipped by 5 bases and J by 5 bases; unmatched bases: 9.